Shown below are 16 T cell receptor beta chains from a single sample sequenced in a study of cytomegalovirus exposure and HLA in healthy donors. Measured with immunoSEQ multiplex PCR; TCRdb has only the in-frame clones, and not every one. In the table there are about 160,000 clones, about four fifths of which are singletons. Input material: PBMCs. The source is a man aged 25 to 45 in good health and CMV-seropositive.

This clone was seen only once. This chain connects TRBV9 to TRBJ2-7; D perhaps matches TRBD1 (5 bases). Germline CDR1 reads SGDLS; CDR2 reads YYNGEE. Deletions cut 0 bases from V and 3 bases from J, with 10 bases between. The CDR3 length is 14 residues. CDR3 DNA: TGTGCCAGCAGCGTAGGGCAGGGTGACTACGAGCAGTACTTC. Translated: CASSVGQGDYEQYF.

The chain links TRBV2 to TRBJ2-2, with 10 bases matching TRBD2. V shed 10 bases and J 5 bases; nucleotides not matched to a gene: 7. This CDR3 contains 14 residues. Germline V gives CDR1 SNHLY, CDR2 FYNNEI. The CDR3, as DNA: TGTGCCACCGACGGGACTAGCGTGACCGGGGAGCTGTTTTTT. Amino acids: CATDGTSVTGELFF.

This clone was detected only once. DNA for the CDR3: TGTGCCAGCAGCGCGGGACTAGCGGAAGCGGCCGGGGAGCTGTTTTTT. Protein sequence: CASSAGLAEAAGELFF. V is TRBV7-2 and J is TRBJ2-2; 11 bases align to TRBD2. V shed 5 bases and J 6 bases; nucleotides not matched to a gene: 8. The CDR3 is 16 residues long. Germline V gives CDR1 SGHTA, CDR2 FQGNSA. The full variable domain, with the rest looked up from reference TRBV7-2 and TRBJ2-2, is GAGVSQSPSNKVTEKGKDVELRCDPISGHTALYWYRQSLGQGLEFLIYFQGNSAPDKSGLPSDRFSAERTGGSVSTLTIQRTQQEDSAVYLCASSAGLAEAAGELFFGEGSRLTVL.

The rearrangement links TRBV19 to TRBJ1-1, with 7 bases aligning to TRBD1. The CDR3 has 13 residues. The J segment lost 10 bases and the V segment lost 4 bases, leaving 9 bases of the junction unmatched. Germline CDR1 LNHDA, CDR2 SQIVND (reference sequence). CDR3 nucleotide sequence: TGTGCCAGTAGTACGAGACAGGGACGCGGAGCTTTCTTT. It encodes CASSTRQGRGAFF.

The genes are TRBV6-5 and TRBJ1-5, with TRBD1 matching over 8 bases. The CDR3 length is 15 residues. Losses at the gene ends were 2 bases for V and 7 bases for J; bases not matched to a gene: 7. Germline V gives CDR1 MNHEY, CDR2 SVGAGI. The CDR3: CASSYGQGAGQPQHF. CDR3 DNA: TGTGCCAGCAGTTACGGCCAGGGGGCTGGACAGCCCCAGCATTTT.

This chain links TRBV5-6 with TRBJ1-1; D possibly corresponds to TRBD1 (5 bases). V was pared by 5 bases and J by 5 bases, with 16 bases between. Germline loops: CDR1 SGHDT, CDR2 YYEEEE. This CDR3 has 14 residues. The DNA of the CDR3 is TGTGCCAGCAGTGAGGGGAGGGGTCTTACTGAAGCTTTCTTT. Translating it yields CASSEGRGLTEAFF.

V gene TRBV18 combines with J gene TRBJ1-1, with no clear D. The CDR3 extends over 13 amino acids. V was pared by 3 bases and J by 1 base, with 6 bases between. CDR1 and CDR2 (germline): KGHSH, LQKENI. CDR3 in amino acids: CASSPSENTEAFF. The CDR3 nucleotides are TGTGCCAGCTCACCCAGTGAGAACACTGAAGCTTTCTTT.

CDR3 amino acids: CASSVAGTGDSGNTIYF. CDR3 DNA: TGTGCCAGCAGCGTAGCCGGGACAGGGGATTCTGGAAACACCATATATTTT. This rearrangement joins TRBV9 to TRBJ1-3, with 10 bases identical to TRBD1. V was pared by 0 bases and J by 1 base, with 4 bases of the junction left unmatched. Germline lookup yields CDR1 SGDLS and CDR2 YYNGEE. The CDR3 totals 17 residues.

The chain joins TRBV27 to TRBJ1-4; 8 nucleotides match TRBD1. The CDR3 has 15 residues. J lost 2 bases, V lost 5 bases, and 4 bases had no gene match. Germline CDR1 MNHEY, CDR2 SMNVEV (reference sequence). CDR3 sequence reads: CASSSRGLTNEKLFF. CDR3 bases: TGTGCCAGCAGTAGCAGGGGGCTTACTAATGAAAAACTGTTTTTT.

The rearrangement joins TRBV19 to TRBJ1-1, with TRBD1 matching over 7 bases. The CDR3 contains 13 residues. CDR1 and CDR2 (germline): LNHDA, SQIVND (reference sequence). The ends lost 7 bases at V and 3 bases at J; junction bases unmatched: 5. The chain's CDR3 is CASTGQRYTEAFF. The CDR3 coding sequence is TGTGCCAGTACGGGACAGAGATACACTGAAGCTTTCTTT.

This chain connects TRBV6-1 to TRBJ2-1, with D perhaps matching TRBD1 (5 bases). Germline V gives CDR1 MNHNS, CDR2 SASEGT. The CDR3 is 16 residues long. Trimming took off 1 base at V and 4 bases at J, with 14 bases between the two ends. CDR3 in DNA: TGTGCCAGCAGTGAAGTCGGTGGCACAGGTTACAATGAGCAGTTCTTC. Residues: CASSEVGGTGYNEQFF.

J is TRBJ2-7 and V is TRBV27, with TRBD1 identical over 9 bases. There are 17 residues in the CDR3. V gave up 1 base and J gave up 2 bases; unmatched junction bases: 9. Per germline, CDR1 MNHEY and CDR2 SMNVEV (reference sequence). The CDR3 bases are TGTGCCAGCAGTTTATACCAACCGGGACAGGGTACCTACGAGCAGTACTTC. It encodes CASSLYQPGQGTYEQYF.

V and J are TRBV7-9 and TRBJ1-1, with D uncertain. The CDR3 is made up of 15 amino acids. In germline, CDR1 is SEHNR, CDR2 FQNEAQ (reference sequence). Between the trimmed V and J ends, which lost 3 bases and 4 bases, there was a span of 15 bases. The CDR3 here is CASSFGVPVFTEAFF. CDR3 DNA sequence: TGTGCCAGCAGCTTCGGAGTACCGGTGTTCACTGAAGCTTTCTTT.

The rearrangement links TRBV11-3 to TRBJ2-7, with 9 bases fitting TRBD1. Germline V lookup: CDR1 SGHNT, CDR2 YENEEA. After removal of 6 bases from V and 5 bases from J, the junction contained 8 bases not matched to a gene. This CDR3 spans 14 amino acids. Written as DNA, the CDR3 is TGTGCCAGCAGTCCCGGGACAGGGATCGACGAGCAGTACTTC. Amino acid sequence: CASSPGTGIDEQYF.

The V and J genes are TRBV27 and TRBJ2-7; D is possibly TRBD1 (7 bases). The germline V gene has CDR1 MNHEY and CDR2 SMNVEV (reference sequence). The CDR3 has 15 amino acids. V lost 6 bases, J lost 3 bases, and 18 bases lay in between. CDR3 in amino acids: CASRGVAGGFYEQYF. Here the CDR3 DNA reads TGTGCCAGCAGAGGGGTGGCAGGGGGGTTCTACGAGCAGTACTTC.

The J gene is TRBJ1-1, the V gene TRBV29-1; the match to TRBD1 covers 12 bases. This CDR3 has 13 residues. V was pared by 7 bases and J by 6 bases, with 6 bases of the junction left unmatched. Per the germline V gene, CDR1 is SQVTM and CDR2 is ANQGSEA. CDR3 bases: TGCAGCGCGTGGGACAGGGGGCCCGCTGAAGCTTTCTTT. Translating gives CSAWDRGPAEAFF.